This T cell receptor beta chain is drawn from a study of blood T cell repertoires in COVID-19 (dated by TCRdb to 2019 to 2021). Turning to the overall study: The collaborator samples originated in the United States, Italy and Spain and spanned the acute and convalescent phases of COVID-19. Sample metadata almost always included a de-identified subject ID, COVID-19 status, age in years and sex. Subjects who had been exposed to COVID-19, were actively infected with it, or had recovered from it provided the deeply sampled blood TCRbeta repertoires that made up the dataset. Where available, HLA class I and class II types were taken from metadata supplied by the sample provider and were not determined by assay-based typing. Samples came from the ongoing ImmuneRACE study (first 160 participants) plus 1,254 subjects from 6 global collaborators. The material from the prospective study consisted of cDNA or gDNA derived from T cells, B-cell-depleted T cells, or PBMCs. A freely available public database, intended as a resource for researchers studying the immune response to SARS-CoV-2, is where the repertoires were released. Results the study describes overall, beyond this receptor: Clinical and demographic metadata were provided uncurated, with the amount varying by source and participant.

As to this clone: Its antigen specificity is not known. Base quality data are lacking; no much larger clone is found one base away.

TCRbeta CDR3 regions were amplified from genomic DNA by means of the immunoSEQ Assay, a bias-controlled multiplex PCR. The source study handled its data this way. Within the assay, amplification of reference gene primers was used to estimate how many nucleated cells each sample contained. To quantify the absolute abundance of each unique TCRbeta CDR3 rearrangement, sequence reads were collapsed and filtered. For each sample, productive Simpson clonality was calculated as the square root of Simpson's diversity index over productive rearrangements. TCRdb retrieved this table from immuneACCESS and kept in-frame rearrangements only. Not all clones are present; in checked studies, unresolved V genes account for under half, and no reason is known for the remainder. That table is the source of V, J and clone size, and D and trimming were worked out from the DNA. Here the sample has about 200,000 clones; around 76% occur a single time. The ten largest clonotypes hold around 8% of the sample.

One collaborating source in Seattle enrolled patients while the patients were actively infected and followed the patients over time throughout the course of disease. Each collaborating institution followed its own protocols to collect whole blood in K2EDTA tubes. Collaborator samples were shipped for TCRbeta analysis as frozen whole blood, isolated PBMCs, or DNA extracted from either sample type. This sequence was found in a woman aged 55-69 years with COVID-19, enrolled during active disease. The sample was peripheral blood.

The nucleotide sequence reads as follows: TGTGCCAGCAGCCCGTCTAGCGGGAGGTCCGGGGAGCTGTTTTTT. Its translation reads: CASSPSSGRSGELFF. The chain joins TRBV3-1 (or the pseudogene TRBV3-2) to TRBJ2-2; TRBD2 agrees with 11 junctional bases. The germline V gene encodes CDR1 LGHDT and CDR2 YNNKEL (reference sequence). The CDR3 sequence holds 15 residues, the cysteine and phenylalanine included. Of all the DNA, just the CDR3 is kept, 45 bases in frame from base 1. For this chain, trimming is 4 bases at the V end and 6 bases at the J end, and the number of junction bases without a gene match is 4.